This T cell receptor beta chain stems from a study of blood T cell repertoires in COVID-19. In the study overall: PBMCs, B-cell-depleted T cells, or T cells were the source of the cDNA or gDNA that made up the material.

Original processing notes: Estimation of nucleated cell counts relied on the amplification of reference gene primers. The data were produced by immunoSEQ multiplex PCR, yet TCRdb's version contains in-frame clones alone and is incomplete. The V and J calls and clone size were taken over from that table, and D and trimming were inferred from the DNA. Of about 300,000 clones listed, roughly 83% are singletons. CDR1 is SGHRS, CDR2 YFSETQ, per germline. Losses at the gene ends were 4 bases for V and 0 bases for J; bases not matched to a gene: 9. This CDR3 is 17 amino acids long. Source material: peripheral blood. The clonotype originates from a human donor with COVID-19, enrolled during active disease. The donor label of this sample is uncertain. The chain has TRBV5-1 and TRBJ2-1; 8 bases align to TRBD1. In nucleotides, the CDR3 is TGCGCCAGCAGCCTCGGCACAGGGGGTAACTCCTACAATGAGCAGTTCTTC. Its protein product is CASSLGTGGNSYNEQFF. The full variable domain, rest sourced from reference TRBV5-1 and TRBJ2-1, is KAGVTQTPRYLIKTRGQQVTLSCSPISGHRSVSWYQQTPGQGLQFLFEYFSETQRNKGNFPGRFSGRQFSNSRSEMNVSTLELGDSALYLCASSLGTGGNSYNEQFFGPGTRLTVL.